This entry concerns a single T cell receptor beta chain. These data come from a study of PD-1 blockade in mismatch repair-deficient tumors. Produced via immunoSEQ multiplex PCR; TCRdb's table is partial and in-frame only. The sample has 15,000 to 20,000 clones, around 82% seen once. The CDR3 has 15 amino acids. Germline V gene sequence: CDR1 MNHEY, CDR2 SVGAGI. V was cut by 2 bases and J by 6 bases, with 11 bases left in between. The rearrangement joins TRBV6-5 to TRBJ1-6; D ambiguous. The sequence derives from an adult with mismatch repair-deficient cancer. Specimen: PBMCs, collected approximately 22 weeks after starting pembrolizumab. This CDR3 reads CASSYTRSRNSPLHF. CDR3 DNA sequence: TGTGCCAGCAGTTACACGAGGAGCCGTAATTCACCCCTCCACTTT.